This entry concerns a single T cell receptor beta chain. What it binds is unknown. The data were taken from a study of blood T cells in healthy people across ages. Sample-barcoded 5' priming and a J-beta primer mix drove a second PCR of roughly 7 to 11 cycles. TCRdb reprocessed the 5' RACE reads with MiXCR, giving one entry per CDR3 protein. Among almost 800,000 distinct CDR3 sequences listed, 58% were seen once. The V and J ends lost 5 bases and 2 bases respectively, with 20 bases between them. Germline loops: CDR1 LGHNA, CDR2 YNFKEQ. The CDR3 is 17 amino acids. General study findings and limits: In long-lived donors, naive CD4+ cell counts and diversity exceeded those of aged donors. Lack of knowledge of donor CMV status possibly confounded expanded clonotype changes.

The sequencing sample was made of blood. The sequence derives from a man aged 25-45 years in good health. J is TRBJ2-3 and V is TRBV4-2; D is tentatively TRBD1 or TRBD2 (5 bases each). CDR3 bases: TGTGCCAGCAGCTTACAAAGGGACCGATCCGCCACAGATACGCAGTATTTT. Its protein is CASSLQRDRSATDTQYF.